In its sample, the clone carrying this T cell receptor beta chain was seen a few times. What it binds is not known. Through MiXCR, TCRdb re-clonotyped the PCR reads. Here the sample spans fewer than 35,000 clones, 15% being singletons. Germline V gives CDR1 MNHEY, CDR2 SVGEGT. CDR3 length: 12 residues. V shed 5 bases and J shed 5 bases, with 9 bases lying between them. Patients had received no treatment of any kind before thyroid surgery. The data originate from a study of metastatic and nonmetastatic thyroid tumors. General study results and limits: Reportedly, malignant thyroid tumors had significantly higher TCR beta diversity than benign nodules, in blood and tumor.

This clonotype was obtained from a male donor with papillary thyroid cancer or a benign thyroid nodule (not recorded which). Some clones in this sample may be carry-over from other donors' samples. The sequenced sample consisted of blood. The chain links TRBV6-2 or TRBV6-3 to TRBJ2-5; no clear D. The CDR3 is CASSRRRETQYF. In DNA, the CDR3 is TGTGCCAGCAGTAGGCGAAGGGAGACCCAGTACTTC.